A selection of T cell receptor beta chains follows, all from one sample in a study of shared clonotypes between healthy human individuals. Generated by immunoSEQ multiplex PCR, the TCRdb table keeps only in-frame clones and is missing some. The table has around 430,000 clones, roughly 77% seen once. Sequencing was performed on PBMCs. All receptors come from a woman in her thirties or forties in good health. Some clones in this sample may be carry-over from other donors' samples. Both conserved end residues are part of each CDR3. A D gene is named only where the DNA matches it firmly. Clone size is stated in some rows and not others, as once, few, many or a class when expanded.

d_gene	abundance	v_gene	j_gene	CDR3nt	CDR3aa
TRBD2	NA	TRBV10-3	TRBJ2-5	TGTGCCGCTAGCGGGAGACAAGAGACCCAGTACTTC	CAASGRQETQYF
NA	NA	TRBV11-2	TRBJ2-3	TGTGCCAGCAGCTTAGGGGGCTATACGCAGTATTTT	CASSLGGYTQYF
NA	NA	TRBV28	TRBJ2-7	TGTGCCAGCAGAGGGGGTTGGAACGAGCAGTACTTC	CASRGGWNEQYF
NA	once	TRBV20-1	TRBJ2-7	TGCAGTGCCGCCCAACTGAGCGAGCAGTACTTC	CSAAQLSEQYF
NA	NA	TRBV28	TRBJ1-2	TGTGCCAGCAGTTTACTCTCTGATTGGGACTATGGCTACACCTTC	CASSLLSDWDYGYTF
NA	NA	TRBV7-9	TRBJ2-2	TGTGCCAGCAGCTTAGGAACAGAGACTTACACCGGGGAGCTGTTTTTT	CASSLGTETYTGELFF
NA	once	TRBV30	TRBJ2-2	TGTGCCTGGAGTGTACCCGAAACAGGGCAGGTCACCGGGGAGCTGTTTTTT	CAWSVPETGQVTGELFF
TRBD2	NA	TRBV5-1	TRBJ2-2	TGCGCCAGCAGCTTGGATCCTAGCGGGAGGGCCGGCACCGGGGAGCTGTTTTTT	CASSLDPSGRAGTGELFF
TRBD1	NA	TRBV10-3	TRBJ2-3	TGTGCCATCGGGACAGGAGCAGATACGCAGTATTTT	CAIGTGADTQYF
NA	few	TRBV14	TRBJ1-2	TGTGCCAGCAGCCGATTCGCTTCTGGCTACACCTTC	CASSRFASGYTF